The 6 T cell receptor beta chains below were found in one sample sequenced in a study of human T cells and chemical hapten exposure. TCRdb reprocessed the RACE reads with MiXCR, giving one entry per CDR3 protein. The sample records some 70,000 distinct CDR3 sequences, approximately 35% being singletons. Time point denoted: patch test 1, 2 weeks after DPC sensitization. Regarding treatment: therapeutic diphenylcyclopropenone sensitization with weekly scalp DPC. The sample consisted of whole blood, taken in connection with sensitization to the hapten diphenylcyclopropenone (DPC). These receptors all come from a man aged 35-49 years with alopecia areata. Some clones in this sample may be carry-over from other donors' samples.

The chain employs TRBV9 and TRBJ2-2, with TRBD1 as a possible D gene (6 bases). The CDR3 length is 15 residues. V gave up 0 bases and J gave up 2 bases, with 8 bases separating them. Germline-derived CDR1 and CDR2 are SGDLS and YYNGEE. The CDR3 loop reads CASSVAGQNTGELFF. CDR3 bases: TGTGCCAGCAGCGTAGCGGGACAAAACACCGGGGAGCTGTTTTTT.

This clonotype was seen a few times. The chain employs TRBV12-3 or TRBV12-4 and TRBJ1-5, with a possible D match to TRBD1 (6 bases). This CDR3 comprises 15 residues. V was trimmed by 5 bases and J by 0 bases, leaving 11 bases between them. In DNA, the CDR3 is TGTGCCAGCAGTCCGGGACAAAATAGCAATCAGCCCCAGCATTTT. This gives the protein CASSPGQNSNQPQHF.

Only a few counts were recorded for this clonotype. Sequence at one end of the junction differs from germline and may be a read error. This chain's CDR3 is CASSLESGSIDTQYF. The CDR3, as DNA: TGCGCCAGCAGCTTGGAAAGCGGGAGCATAGATACGCAGTATTTT. The chain is built from TRBV5-1 and TRBJ2-3; 8 bases are shared with TRBD2. This CDR3 has 15 residues. Looked up from germline, CDR1 is SGHRS and CDR2 is YFSETQ.

This clonotype was seen only a few times. This sequence joins TRBV19 and TRBJ2-1, with 7 bases lining up with TRBD2. J gave up 4 bases and V 11 bases, and 8 bases lay outside the gene matches. Germline assignment: CDR1 LNHDA and CDR2 SQIVND (reference sequence). This CDR3 is built from 13 residues. CDR3 sequence reads: CASSSGQYNEQFF. Written as DNA, the CDR3 is TGTGCCTCTTCTAGCGGACAATACAATGAGCAGTTCTTC.

V gene TRBV5-1 combines with J gene TRBJ2-7, with D perhaps TRBD1 or TRBD2 (6 bases each). The CDR3 loop spans 13 amino acids. The germline CDR1 and CDR2 sequences are SGHRS and YFSETQ. Between the trimmed V and J ends, which lost 4 bases and 2 bases, there was a span of 10 bases. The CDR3 DNA follows: TGCGCCAGCAGCACAGGGAGGCCCTACGAGCAGTACTTC. As protein: CASSTGRPYEQYF.

This clonotype appeared a few times. The rearrangement uses TRBV5-5 and TRBJ2-5; D may match TRBD1 or TRBD2 (5 bases each). The V gene's germline CDR1 is SGHKS and CDR2 YYEKEE (reference sequence). With 0 bases removed from V and 1 base from J, the gap between germline ends came to 10 bases. The length of the CDR3 is 15 residues. The CDR3 reads CASSLDGAPQETQYF. CDR3 DNA sequence: TGTGCCAGCAGCTTGGACGGGGCCCCCCAAGAGACCCAGTACTTC.